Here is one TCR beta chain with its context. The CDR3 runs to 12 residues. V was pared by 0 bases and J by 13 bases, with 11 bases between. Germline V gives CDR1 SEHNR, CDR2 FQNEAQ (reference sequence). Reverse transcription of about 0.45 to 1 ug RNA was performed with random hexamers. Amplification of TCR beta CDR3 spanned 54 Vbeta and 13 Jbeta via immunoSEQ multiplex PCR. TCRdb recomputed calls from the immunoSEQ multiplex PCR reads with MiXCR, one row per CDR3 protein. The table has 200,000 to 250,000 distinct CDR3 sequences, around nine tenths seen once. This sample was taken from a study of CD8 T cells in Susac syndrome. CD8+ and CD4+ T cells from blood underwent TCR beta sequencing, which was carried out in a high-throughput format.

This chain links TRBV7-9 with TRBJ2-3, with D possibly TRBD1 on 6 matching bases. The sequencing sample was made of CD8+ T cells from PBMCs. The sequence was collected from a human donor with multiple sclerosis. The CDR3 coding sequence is TGTGCCAGCAGCTTAGCAGGTCAGGGGAAGTATTTT. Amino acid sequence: CASSLAGQGKYF.